This TCR beta chain derives from a study of blood T cell repertoires in COVID-19. The CDR3 totals 13 residues. Per the germline V gene, CDR1 is KGHDR and CDR2 is SFDVKD. Trimming stripped 9 bases from V and 3 bases from J, with 11 bases between. Using immunoSEQ multiplex PCR, the repertoire was profiled, and TCRdb retains in-frame clones only, with some absent. The sample gives about 250,000 clones, around nine tenths of which show up once; less than 0.95% is in the top ten. The chain combines TRBV24-1 with TRBJ2-1; D may be TRBD1 (6 bases). The sequence derives from a woman between 40 and 50 years old who had recovered from COVID-19. The sequencing sample was made of peripheral blood. The CDR3 reads CATRDTYYNEQFF. The CDR3 bases are TGTGCCACCCGGGACACCTACTACAATGAGCAGTTCTTC.